This T cell receptor beta chain was captured in a study of CD8+CD57+ T cells in acquired aplastic anemia. Study-level results: Between patients and controls, CD8+ Simpson's diversity did not vary significantly.

TCR beta VDJ combinations and CDR3 sequences were profiled from genomic DNA. TCRdb reprocessed the reads with MiXCR, giving one entry per CDR3 protein. The sample lists roughly 170,000 distinct CDR3 sequences; 45% to 60% were seen once. This clonotype was counted once. The antigen remains unidentified. All sequencing subjects had displayed CD8+CD57+ cell expansion on flow cytometry. The diagnosis in all patients was severe acquired aplastic anemia. Sample: sorted CD4+, CD8+, or CD8+CD57+ T cells (not recorded which) from PBMCs. This clonotype was obtained from a human donor with aplastic anemia.

For the CDR3, the DNA is TGTGCCACCAGCAGACCATTTCCGGGACAGGGGAACACTGAAGCTTTCTTT. Protein sequence: CATSRPFPGQGNTEAFF. The V call is TRBV15, the J call TRBJ1-1, with 9 positions matching TRBD1. CDR1 and CDR2 from the germline V gene are LNHNV and YYDKDF (reference sequence). This CDR3 is built from 17 residues. The V gene end was trimmed by 2 bases and the J gene end by 1 base; junction bases not matched to a gene: 8.